These 2 T cell receptor beta chains originate from one sample sequenced in a study of Ad26.COV2.S vaccination and SARS-CoV-2 variants. Clones were sequenced by immunoSEQ multiplex PCR, and TCRdb holds only the in-frame ones, with some missing. The sample gives a few hundred thousand clones, about 90% of which show up once; 5.5% is in the top ten. The sample's treatment: about 20 received Ad26.COV2.S at low or high dose, single or two shots; 5 received placebo; per-sample allocation not given. Day 63 following the first vaccine or placebo injection was when the samples were taken. Sequenced here: peripheral blood, sampled in a trial of Ad26.COV2.S vaccine versus placebo. Every receptor here comes from a person aged 18 to 65 who received the Ad26.COV2.S COVID-19 vaccine or a placebo.

The chain carries TRBV13 and TRBJ1-1; D remains unclear. Germline loops: CDR1 PRHDT, CDR2 FYEKMQ (reference sequence). Between the trimmed V and J ends, which lost 6 bases and 2 bases, there was a span of 10 bases. The CDR3 covers 13 residues. CDR3 nucleotide sequence: TGTGCCAGCAGTTATACACGAAACACTGAAGCTTTCTTT. This sequence encodes CASSYTRNTEAFF.

The chain carries TRBV19 and TRBJ1-1; TRBD1 might be the D (5 bases). The length of the CDR3 is 15 residues. V was clipped by 11 bases and J by 1 base, with 20 bases between them. Germline CDR1 LNHDA, CDR2 SQIVND (reference sequence). The CDR3 DNA reads TGTGCCGCCCATCCGGGGGGGTACCCGAACACTGAAGCTTTCTTT. Encoded protein: CAAHPGGYPNTEAFF.